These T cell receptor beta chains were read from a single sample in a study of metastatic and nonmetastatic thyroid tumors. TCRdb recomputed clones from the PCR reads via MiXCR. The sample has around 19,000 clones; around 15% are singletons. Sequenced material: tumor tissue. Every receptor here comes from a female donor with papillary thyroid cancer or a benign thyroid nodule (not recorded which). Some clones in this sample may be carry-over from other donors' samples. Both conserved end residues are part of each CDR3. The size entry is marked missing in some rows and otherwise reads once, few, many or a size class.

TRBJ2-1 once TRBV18 CASSPVLALNEQFF
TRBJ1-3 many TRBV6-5 CASSYSMYRGNTIYF
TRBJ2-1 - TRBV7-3 CASSPPRGEQFF
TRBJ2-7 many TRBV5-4 CASSFTSGAPYEQYF
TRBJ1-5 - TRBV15 CATRRDKREHQPQHF
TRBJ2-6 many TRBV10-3 CAISEFDQGFGANVLTF
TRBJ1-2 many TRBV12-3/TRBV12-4 CASSLNRGGGYTF
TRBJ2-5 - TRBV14 CASSLRLPGGRETRYF
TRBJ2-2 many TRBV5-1 CASIEEASGTGELFF
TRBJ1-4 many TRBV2 CASRAGGVAKLFF
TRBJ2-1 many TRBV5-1 CASRPEVNEQFF
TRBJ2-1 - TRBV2 CASGVLDRIEQFF
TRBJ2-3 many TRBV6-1 CASTKGGTGGADTQYF
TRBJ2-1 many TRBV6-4 CASSGGGAGNEQFF
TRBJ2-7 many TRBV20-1 CSASPAGTGIDEQYF
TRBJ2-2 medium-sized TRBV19 CASSIRRPPGELFF
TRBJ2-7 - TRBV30 CAWSVNSYEQYF
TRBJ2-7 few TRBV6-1 CASSVLPESSYEQYF
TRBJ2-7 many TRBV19 CASSIPGSSYEQYF
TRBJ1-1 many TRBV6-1 CASSRDRNTEAFF
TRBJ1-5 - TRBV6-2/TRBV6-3 CASSYSTTGREPQHF
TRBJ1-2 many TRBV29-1 CSVDGTGTLSFGYTF
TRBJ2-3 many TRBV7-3 CASSNTRDTQYF
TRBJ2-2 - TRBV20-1 CSAPRAGEGTGELFF
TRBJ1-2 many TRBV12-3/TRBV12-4 CASSLGQVINYGYTF
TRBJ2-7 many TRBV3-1 CASSQDPLAGVRGEQYF
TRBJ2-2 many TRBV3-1 CASSQWAGSTGELFF
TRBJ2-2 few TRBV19 CASRGQGTFVELFF
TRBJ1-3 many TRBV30 CAWSVGVNTIYF
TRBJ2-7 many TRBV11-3 CASSRTSGSYEQYF
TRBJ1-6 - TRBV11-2 CASRLGPGTGLSPIHF
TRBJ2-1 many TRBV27 CASSLTLYNEQFF
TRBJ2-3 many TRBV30 CAWSRGTSGSTDTQYF
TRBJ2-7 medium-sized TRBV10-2 CASTFRVYEQYF
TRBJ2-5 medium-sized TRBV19 CASSISMEAQYF
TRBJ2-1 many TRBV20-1 CSARVSATRGFYNEQFF
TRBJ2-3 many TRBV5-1 CASSPIPTSGGADTQYF
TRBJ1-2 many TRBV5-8 CASIRGGSGYTF
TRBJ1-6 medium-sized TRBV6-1 CASRVPGRDNSPLHF
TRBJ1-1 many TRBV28 CASRLMDTYTEAFF
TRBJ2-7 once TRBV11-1 CASSTRAGQGASEQYF
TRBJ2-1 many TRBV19 CASNPPGTGNEQFF
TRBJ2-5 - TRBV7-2 CASRTGGQETQYF
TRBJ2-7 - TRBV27 CASSHGWWDGGIPYEQYF
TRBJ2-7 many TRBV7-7 CASSVSGESNYEQYF
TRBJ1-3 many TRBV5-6 CASSLPGISGNTIYF
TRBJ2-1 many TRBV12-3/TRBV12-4 CASNKGGLDEQFF
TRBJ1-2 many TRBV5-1 CASSLGRVSDGYTF
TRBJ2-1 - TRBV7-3 CASSSVRGAGGMNEQFF